This T cell receptor beta chain was captured in a study of OX40 agonist ivuxolimab in advanced cancers. Study in general: Partial response was recorded in three patients: one hepatocellular carcinoma and two cutaneous melanoma cases.

Germline V CDR1 and CDR2: SGDLS, YYNGEE. This CDR3 comprises 15 residues. With 0 bases clipped from V and 4 bases from J, the junction kept 4 bases outside the gene matches. Blood was sampled at baseline, cycle 4 day 1, and cycle 7 day 1. Repertoires were generated with immunoSEQ multiplex PCR, while TCRdb's copy carries only in-frame clones and drops some. In the table there are about 64,000 clones, approximately 88% of which are singletons. The sample was CD4+ or CD8+ T cells sorted from blood, taken in a trial of the OX40 agonist ivuxolimab. The rearrangement joins TRBV9 to TRBJ2-1; 7 positions agree with TRBD1. This receptor was taken from an adult with an advanced solid tumor such as melanoma, head and neck, liver or kidney cancer. The CDR3 DNA reads as TGTGCCAGCAGCGTAGTGGCAGGGGGTTACAATGAGCAGTTCTTC. Encoded protein: CASSVVAGGYNEQFF.